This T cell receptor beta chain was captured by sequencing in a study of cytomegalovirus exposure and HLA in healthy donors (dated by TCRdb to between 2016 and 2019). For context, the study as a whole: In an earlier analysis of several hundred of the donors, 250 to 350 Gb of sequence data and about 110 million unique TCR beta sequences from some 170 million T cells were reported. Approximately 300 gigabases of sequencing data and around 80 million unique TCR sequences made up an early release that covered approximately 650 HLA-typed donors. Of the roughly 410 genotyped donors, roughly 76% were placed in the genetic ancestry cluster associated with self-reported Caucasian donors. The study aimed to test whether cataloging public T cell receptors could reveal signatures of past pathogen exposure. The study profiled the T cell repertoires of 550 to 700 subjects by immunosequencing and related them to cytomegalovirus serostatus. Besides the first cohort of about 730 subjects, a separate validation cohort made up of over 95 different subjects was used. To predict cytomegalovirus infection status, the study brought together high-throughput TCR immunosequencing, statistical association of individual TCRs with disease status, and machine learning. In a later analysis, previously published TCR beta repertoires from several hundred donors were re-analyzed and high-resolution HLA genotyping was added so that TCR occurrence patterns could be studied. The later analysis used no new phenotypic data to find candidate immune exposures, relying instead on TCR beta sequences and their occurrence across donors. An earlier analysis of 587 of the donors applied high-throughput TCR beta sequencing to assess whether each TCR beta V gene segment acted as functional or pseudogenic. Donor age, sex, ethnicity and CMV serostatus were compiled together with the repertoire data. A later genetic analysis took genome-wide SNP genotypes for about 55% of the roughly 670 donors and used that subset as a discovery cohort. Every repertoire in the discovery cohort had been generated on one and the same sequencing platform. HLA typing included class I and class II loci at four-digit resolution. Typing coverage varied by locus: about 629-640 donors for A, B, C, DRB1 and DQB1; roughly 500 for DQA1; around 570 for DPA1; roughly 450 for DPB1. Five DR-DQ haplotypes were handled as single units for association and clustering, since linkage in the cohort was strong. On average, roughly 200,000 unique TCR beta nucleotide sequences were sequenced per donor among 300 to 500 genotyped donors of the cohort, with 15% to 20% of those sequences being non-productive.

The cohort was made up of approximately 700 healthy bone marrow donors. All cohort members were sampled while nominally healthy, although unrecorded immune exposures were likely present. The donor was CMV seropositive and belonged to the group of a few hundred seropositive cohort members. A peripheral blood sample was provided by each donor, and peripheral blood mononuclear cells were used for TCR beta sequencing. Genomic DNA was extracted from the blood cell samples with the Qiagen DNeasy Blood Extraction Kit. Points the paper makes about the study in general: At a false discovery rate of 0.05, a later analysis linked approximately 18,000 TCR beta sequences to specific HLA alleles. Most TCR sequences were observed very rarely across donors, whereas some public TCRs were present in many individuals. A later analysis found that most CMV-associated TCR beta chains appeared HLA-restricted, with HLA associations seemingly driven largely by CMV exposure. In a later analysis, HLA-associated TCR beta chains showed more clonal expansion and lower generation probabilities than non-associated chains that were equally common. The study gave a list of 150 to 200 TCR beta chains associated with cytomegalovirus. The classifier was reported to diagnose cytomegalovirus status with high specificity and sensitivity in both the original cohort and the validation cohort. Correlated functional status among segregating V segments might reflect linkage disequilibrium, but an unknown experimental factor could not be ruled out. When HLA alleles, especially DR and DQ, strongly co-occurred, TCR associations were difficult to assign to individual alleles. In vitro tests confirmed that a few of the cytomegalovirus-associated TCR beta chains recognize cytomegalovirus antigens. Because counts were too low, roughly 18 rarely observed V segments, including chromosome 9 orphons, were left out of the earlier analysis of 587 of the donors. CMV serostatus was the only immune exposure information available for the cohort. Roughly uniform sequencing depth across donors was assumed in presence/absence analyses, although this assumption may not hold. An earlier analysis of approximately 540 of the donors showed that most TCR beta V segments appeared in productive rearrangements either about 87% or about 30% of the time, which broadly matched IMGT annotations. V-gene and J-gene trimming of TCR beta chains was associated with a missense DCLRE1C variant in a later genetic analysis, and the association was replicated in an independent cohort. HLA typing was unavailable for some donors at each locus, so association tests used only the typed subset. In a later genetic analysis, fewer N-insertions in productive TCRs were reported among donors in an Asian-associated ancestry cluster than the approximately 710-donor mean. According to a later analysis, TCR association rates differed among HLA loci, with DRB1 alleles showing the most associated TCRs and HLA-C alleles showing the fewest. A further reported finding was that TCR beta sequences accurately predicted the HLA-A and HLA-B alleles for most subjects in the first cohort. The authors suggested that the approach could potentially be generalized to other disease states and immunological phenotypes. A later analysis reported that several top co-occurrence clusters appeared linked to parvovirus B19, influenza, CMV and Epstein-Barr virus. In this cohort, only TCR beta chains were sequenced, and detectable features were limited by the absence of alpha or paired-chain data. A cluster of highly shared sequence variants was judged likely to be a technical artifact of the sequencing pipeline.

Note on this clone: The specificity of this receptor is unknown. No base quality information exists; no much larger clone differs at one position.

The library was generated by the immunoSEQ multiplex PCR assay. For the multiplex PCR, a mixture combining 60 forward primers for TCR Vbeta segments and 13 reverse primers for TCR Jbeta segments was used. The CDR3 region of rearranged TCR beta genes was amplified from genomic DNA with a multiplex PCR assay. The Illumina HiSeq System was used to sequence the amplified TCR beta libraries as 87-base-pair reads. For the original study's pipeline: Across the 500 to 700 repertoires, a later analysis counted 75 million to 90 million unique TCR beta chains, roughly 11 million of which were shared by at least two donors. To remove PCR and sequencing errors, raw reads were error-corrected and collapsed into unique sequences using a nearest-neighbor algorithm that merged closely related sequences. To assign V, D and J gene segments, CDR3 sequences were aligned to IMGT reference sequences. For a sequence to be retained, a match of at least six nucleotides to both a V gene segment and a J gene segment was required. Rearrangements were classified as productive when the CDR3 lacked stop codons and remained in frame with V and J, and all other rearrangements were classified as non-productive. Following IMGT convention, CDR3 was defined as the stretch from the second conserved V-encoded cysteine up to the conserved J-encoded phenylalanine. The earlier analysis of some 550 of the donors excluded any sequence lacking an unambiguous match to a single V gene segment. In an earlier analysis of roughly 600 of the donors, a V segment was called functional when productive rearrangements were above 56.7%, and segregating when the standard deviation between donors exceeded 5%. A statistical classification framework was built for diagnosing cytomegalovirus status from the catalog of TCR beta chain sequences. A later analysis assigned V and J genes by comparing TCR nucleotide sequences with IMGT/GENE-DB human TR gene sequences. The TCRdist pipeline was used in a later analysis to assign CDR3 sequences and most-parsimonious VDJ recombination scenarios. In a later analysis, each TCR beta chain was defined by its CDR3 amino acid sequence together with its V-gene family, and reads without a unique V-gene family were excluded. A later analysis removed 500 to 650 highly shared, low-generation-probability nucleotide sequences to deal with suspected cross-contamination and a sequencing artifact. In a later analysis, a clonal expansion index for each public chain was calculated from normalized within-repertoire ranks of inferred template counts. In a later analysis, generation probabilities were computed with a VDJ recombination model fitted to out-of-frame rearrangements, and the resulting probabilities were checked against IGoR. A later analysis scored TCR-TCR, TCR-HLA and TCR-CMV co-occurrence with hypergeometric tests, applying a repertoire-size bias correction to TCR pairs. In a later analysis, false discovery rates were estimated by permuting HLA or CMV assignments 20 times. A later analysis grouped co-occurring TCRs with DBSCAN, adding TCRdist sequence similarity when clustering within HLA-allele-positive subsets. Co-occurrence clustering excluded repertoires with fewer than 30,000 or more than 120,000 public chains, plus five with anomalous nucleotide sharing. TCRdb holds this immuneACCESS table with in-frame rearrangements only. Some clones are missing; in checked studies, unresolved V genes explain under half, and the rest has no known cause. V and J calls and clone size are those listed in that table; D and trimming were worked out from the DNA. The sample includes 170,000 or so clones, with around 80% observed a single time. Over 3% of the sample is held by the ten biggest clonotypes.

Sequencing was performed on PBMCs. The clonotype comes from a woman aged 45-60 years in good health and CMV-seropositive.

The CDR3 protein is CASSLGTRTFADTQYF. The nucleotide sequence reads as follows: TGTGCCAGCAGCTTAGGGACAAGGACGTTCGCAGATACGCAGTATTTT. The sequence links TRBV7-9 to TRBJ2-3; TRBD1 is a weak D gene call, 5 bases matching. The germline V gene (reference sequence) yields SEHNR for CDR1 and FQNEAQ for CDR2. V lost 1 base and J lost 4 bases; the stretch between them is 15 bases long. The CDR3, cysteine through phenylalanine, is 16 amino acids long. Only CDR3 DNA remains: 48 bases, in frame from the first base.